A single sample gave rise to the 15 T cell receptor beta chains below, sequenced in a study of CXCR3-negative and CXCR3-positive naive CD8 T cells. Via 5' RACE with UMI labels, TRB cDNA libraries were prepared. TCRdb reprocessed the 5' RACE reads and reports one entry per CDR3 protein, with no DNA. The repertoire table contains tens of thousands of distinct CDR3 sequences. The source material was naive CXCR3- CD8+ T cells from blood. The sample's subset: CD45RO-CCR7+CD27+CD95- naive CD8+ T cells lacking CXCR3 (TNR3-). These receptor sequences come from a human donor in good health. Some clones in this sample may be carry-over from other donors' samples.

CDR3 loop: CASSLTTDRGPPYNEQFF. The rearrangement joins TRBV7-3 to TRBJ2-1; with no DNA, the TCRdb D assignment of TRBD1 cannot be verified. The CDR3 length is 18 residues. Per the germline V gene, CDR1 is SGHTA and CDR2 is FQGTGA.

The rearrangement joins TRBV7-9 to TRBJ2-7; TCRdb proposes TRBD1, but this gene call is untestable without DNA. Germline lookup yields CDR1 SEHNR and CDR2 FQNEAQ (reference sequence). The CDR3 contains 15 residues. This CDR3 is CASSFPGTGNDEQYF.

The chain combines TRBV29-1 with TRBJ2-1; TCRdb's D gene call, TRBD1, goes unchecked for lack of DNA. The CDR3 extends over 11 amino acids. Germline CDR1 and CDR2: SQVTM and ANQGSEA. CDR3 region: CSVEARGEQFF.

The chain uses TRBV12-2 and TRBJ2-3; TCRdb calls TRBD1, which cannot be checked without DNA. TRBV12-2 counts as a pseudogene. The CDR3 is 15 residues long. CDR3: CASRFFQVPQDTQYF.

V and J are TRBV5-1 and TRBJ2-5. The CDR3 runs 14 residues. Germline assignment: CDR1 SGHRS and CDR2 YFSETQ. The CDR3 region is CASSDGFTQETQYF.

The V and J genes are TRBV29-1 and TRBJ2-1; TCRdb's D call, TRBD1, is unchecked because there is no DNA. Germline V lookup: CDR1 SQVTM, CDR2 ANQGSEA. The CDR3 is 13 residues long. This chain's CDR3 is CSVESPIMIEQFF.

The CDR3 spells CASSHPGQGRGNIQYF. The chain is built from TRBV23-1 and TRBJ2-4; TCRdb's D call of TRBD1 is untestable without DNA. TRBV23-1 is flagged as an ORF with uncertain function. The CDR3 length is 16 residues.

The chain links TRBV6-2 or TRBV6-3 to TRBJ1-1; the TRBD1 assignment by TCRdb is unverifiable without DNA. The CDR3 has 13 residues. Germline V gene data show CDR1 as MNHEY and CDR2 as SVGEGT. CDR3 loop: CASSLGGRTEAFF.

This clonotype is classed as medium-sized by frequency. V and J are TRBV7-6 and TRBJ2-7. CDR3 length: 15 amino acids. Germline CDR1 reads SGHVS; CDR2 reads FNYEAQ. The CDR3 sequence is CASSLGGLSVNEQYF.

The chain couples TRBV21-1 to TRBJ2-7; there is no DNA to check the TCRdb D call of TRBD1. TRBV21-1 is flagged as a pseudogene. The CDR3 has 14 amino acids. The CDR3: CASSSTGQDYEQYF.

The V call is TRBV20-1, the J call TRBJ2-7; TCRdb lists TRBD1, though no DNA is available to test this call. Germline lookup yields CDR1 DFQATT and CDR2 SNEGSKA (reference sequence). The length of the CDR3 is 14 residues. CDR3 sequence: CSARDTYEGLEQYF.

The chain combines TRBV7-6 with TRBJ1-1. Germline loops: CDR1 SGHVS, CDR2 FNYEAQ. The CDR3 is 15 residues long. This CDR3 reads CASSSPQGRATEAFF.

The J gene is TRBJ2-7, the V gene TRBV7-9; TCRdb outputs TRBD2, but without DNA this stays unchecked. This CDR3 spans 15 amino acids. Germline-derived CDR1 and CDR2 are SEHNR and FQNEAQ (reference sequence). CDR3 protein: CASSSMDPAPYEQYF.

V is TRBV5-1 and J is TRBJ2-2; no DNA is available, so the TRBD1 call from TCRdb remains unchecked. The CDR3 runs 15 residues. Germline V lookup: CDR1 SGHRS, CDR2 YFSETQ. The CDR3 loop is CASSFGTAYTGELFF. Together with reference TRBV5-1 and TRBJ2-2, the CDR3 gives the full variable domain: KAGVTQTPRYLIKTRGQQVTLSCSPISGHRSVSWYQQTPGQGLQFLFEYFSETQRNKGNFPGRFSGRQFSNSRSEMNVSTLELGDSALYLCASSFGTAYTGELFFGEGSRLTVL.

The chain uses TRBV12-3 or TRBV12-4 and TRBJ2-3; the D call from TCRdb, TRBD2, cannot be confirmed without DNA. The CDR3 loop spans 14 amino acids. CDR3 sequence reads: CASSRTSVTDTQYF.